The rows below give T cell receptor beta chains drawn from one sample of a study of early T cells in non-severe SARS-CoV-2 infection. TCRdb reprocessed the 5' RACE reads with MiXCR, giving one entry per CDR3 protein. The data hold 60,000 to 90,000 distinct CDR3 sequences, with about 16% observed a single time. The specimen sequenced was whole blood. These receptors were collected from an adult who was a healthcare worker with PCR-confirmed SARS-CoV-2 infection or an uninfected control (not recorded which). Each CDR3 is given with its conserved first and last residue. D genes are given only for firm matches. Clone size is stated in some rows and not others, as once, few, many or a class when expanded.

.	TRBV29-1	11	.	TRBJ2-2	CSARGDGELFF	TGCAGCGCCAGGGGCGACGGGGAGCTGTTTTTT
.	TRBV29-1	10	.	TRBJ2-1	CSGGYNEQFF	TGCAGCGGGGGTTACAATGAGCAGTTCTTC
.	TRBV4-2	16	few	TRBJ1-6	CASSQDITGLESPLHF	TGTGCCAGCAGCCAAGATATCACAGGCTTGGAGTCACCCCTCCACTTT
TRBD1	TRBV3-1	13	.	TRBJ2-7	CARYYWGQPAKYF	TGTGCCAGATACTACTGGGGACAGCCAGCAAAGTACTTC
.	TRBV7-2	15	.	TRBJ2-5	CASSSPGPLGKTQYF	TGTGCCAGCAGCTCGCCGGGACCCCTCGGGAAGACCCAGTACTTC
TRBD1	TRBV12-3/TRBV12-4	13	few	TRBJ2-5	CASRRDSQETQYF	TGTGCCAGCAGGAGGGACAGCCAAGAGACCCAGTACTTC
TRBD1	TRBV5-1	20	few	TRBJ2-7	CASSHSSLGQGTISIYEQYF	TGCGCCAGCAGTCACTCAAGTTTGGGACAGGGGACCATATCAATCTACGAGCAGTACTTC
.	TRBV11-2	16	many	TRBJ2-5	CASSLGFSKSQETQYF	TGTGCCAGCAGCTTAGGGTTTTCGAAATCCCAAGAGACCCAGTACTTC
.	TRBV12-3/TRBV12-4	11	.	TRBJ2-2	CASSLFGELFF	TGTGCCAGCAGTTTATTCGGGGAGCTGTTTTTT
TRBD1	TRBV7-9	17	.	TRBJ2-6	CASSFGTGIPGANVLTF	TGTGCCAGCAGCTTCGGGACAGGGATTCCTGGGGCCAACGTCCTGACTTTC
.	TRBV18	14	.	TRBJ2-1	CASSPLGRHNEQFF	TGTGCCAGCTCACCCCTAGGCAGACACAATGAGCAGTTCTTC
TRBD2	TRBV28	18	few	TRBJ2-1	CASSLWTSGGFLNNEQFF	TGTGCCAGCAGTTTATGGACTAGCGGGGGGTTTCTGAACAATGAGCAGTTCTTC
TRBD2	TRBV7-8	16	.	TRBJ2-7	CASSIKGAGASYEQYF	TGTGCCAGCAGCATCAAGGGAGCGGGAGCTTCCTACGAGCAGTACTTC
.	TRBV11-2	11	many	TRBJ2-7	CASSKIQQTSF	TGTGCCAGCAGCAAGATACAGCAAACGTCCTTC
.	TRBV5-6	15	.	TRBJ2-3	CASSLFGGATDTQYF	TGTGCCAGCAGCCTCTTCGGCGGGGCCACAGATACGCAGTATTTT
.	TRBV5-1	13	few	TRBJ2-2	CASSLIYTGELFF	TGCGCCAGCAGCTTGATATACACCGGGGAGCTGTTTTTT
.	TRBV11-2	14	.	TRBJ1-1	CASTQSRRDTEAFF	TGTGCCAGCACCCAATCGAGGCGAGACACTGAAGCTTTCTTT
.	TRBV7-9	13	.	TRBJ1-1	CASSLSGNTEAFF	TGTGCCAGCAGCTTAAGCGGGAACACTGAAGCTTTCTTT
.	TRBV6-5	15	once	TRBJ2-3	CASSGRAAYTDTQYF	TGTGCCAGCAGTGGTAGGGCGGCTTACACAGATACGCAGTATTTT
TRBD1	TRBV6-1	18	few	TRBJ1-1	CASSALQGLNYMNTEAFF	TGTGCCAGCAGTGCGTTACAGGGGTTGAATTATATGAACACTGAAGCTTTCTTT
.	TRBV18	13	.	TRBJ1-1	CASSPHVNTEAFF	TGTGCCAGCTCACCACACGTTAACACTGAAGCTTTCTTT
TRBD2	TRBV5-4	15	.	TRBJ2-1	CASSRRTSGSNEQFF	TGTGCCAGCAGCCGAAGGACTAGCGGGAGCAATGAGCAGTTCTTC
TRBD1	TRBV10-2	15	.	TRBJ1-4	CASSEWDREEEKLFF	TGCGCCAGCAGTGAGTGGGACAGGGAGGAAGAAAAACTGTTTTTT
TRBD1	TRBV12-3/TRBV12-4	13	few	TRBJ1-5	CASRAGGDQPQHF	TGTGCCAGCAGAGCAGGGGGAGATCAGCCCCAGCATTTT
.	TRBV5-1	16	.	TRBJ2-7	CASSWGLAILSHEQYF	TGCGCCAGCAGCTGGGGGCTAGCGATCCTTTCCCACGAGCAGTACTTC
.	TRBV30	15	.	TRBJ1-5	CAWNEGYRSNQPQHF	TGTGCCTGGAACGAGGGGTACAGGTCCAATCAGCCCCAGCATTTT
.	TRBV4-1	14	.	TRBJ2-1	CASSLPLSYNEQFF	TGCGCCAGCAGTCTCCCACTCTCCTACAATGAGCAGTTCTTC
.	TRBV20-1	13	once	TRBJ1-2	CSARDLAGDGYTF	TGCAGTGCTAGAGATTTGGCAGGCGATGGCTACACCTTC
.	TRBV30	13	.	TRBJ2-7	CAWSGRIDNEQYF	TGTGCCTGGAGTGGAAGGATAGACAACGAGCAGTACTTC
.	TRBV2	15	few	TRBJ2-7	CASRYRETRSYEQYF	TGTGCCAGCAGGTACCGGGAAACGAGGTCCTACGAGCAGTACTTC
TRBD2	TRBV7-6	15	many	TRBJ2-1	CASSRTSGHYNEQFF	TGTGCCAGCAGTCGGACTAGCGGGCACTACAATGAGCAGTTCTTC
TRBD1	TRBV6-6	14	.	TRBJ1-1	CASGVGQGRTEAFF	TGTGCCAGCGGCGTGGGACAGGGACGGACTGAAGCTTTCTTT
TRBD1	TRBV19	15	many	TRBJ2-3	CATNGETGGGHTQYF	TGTGCCACCAACGGAGAGACAGGGGGCGGCCATACGCAGTATTTT
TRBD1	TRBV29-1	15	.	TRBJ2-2	CSVPDREKSTGELFF	TGCAGCGTCCCCGACAGGGAGAAGAGCACCGGGGAGCTGTTTTTT
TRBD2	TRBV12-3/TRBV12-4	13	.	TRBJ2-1	CASSWRGGSEQFF	TGTGCCAGCTCCTGGCGGGGGGGCAGTGAGCAGTTCTTC